These T cell receptor beta chains were read from a single sample in a study of blood T cell repertoires in COVID-19. The assay was immunoSEQ multiplex PCR, and TCRdb's table has in-frame clones only and misses some. The table lists around 260,000 clones, around 92% of them singletons. The sequencing sample was made of peripheral blood. These receptors came from a person aged 18-29 years with COVID-19, enrolled during active disease. The CDR3 runs from the conserved cysteine through the conserved F or W. A D gene is named only where the DNA matches it firmly. The size entry is marked missing in some rows and otherwise reads once, few, many or a size class.

J: TRBJ1-5
D: -
V: TRBV14
size: -
CDR3: CASSSDRDQPQHF
DNA: TGTGCCAGCAGCTCCGACAGAGATCAGCCCCAGCATTTT

J: TRBJ2-1
D: TRBD1
V: TRBV7-2
size: -
CDR3: CASSTDRGSYNEQFF
DNA: TGTGCCAGCAGCACCGACAGGGGCTCCTACAATGAGCAGTTCTTC

J: TRBJ2-3
D: -
V: TRBV11-2
size: -
CDR3: CASSLDRAGRTDTQYF
DNA: TGTGCCAGCAGCTTAGATCGGGCGGGACGCACAGATACGCAGTATTTT

J: TRBJ1-1
D: -
V: TRBV3-1/TRBV3-2
size: -
CDR3: CASTRGNTEAFF
DNA: TGTGCCAGCACCCGGGGGAACACTGAAGCTTTCTTT

J: TRBJ2-1
D: -
V: TRBV5-1
size: -
CDR3: CASSLDQGTEQFF
DNA: TGCGCCAGCAGCTTGGACCAGGGGACTGAGCAGTTCTTC

J: TRBJ2-3
D: TRBD2
V: TRBV5-1
size: -
CDR3: CASSPGLAGIRTDTQYF
DNA: TGCGCCAGCAGCCCCGGACTAGCGGGAATAAGGACAGATACGCAGTATTTT

J: TRBJ1-5
D: -
V: TRBV15
size: -
CDR3: CATSRGFSVSNQPQHF
DNA: TGTGCCACCAGCAGAGGGTTCAGCGTTAGCAATCAGCCCCAGCATTTT

J: TRBJ2-4
D: TRBD1
V: TRBV27
size: -
CDR3: CASSLGQGATIQYF
DNA: TGTGCCAGCAGTTTGGGCCAGGGGGCGACCATTCAGTACTTC

J: TRBJ1-1
D: -
V: TRBV4-1
size: -
CDR3: CASSQAPWARPNTEAFF
DNA: TGCGCCAGCAGCCAAGCGCCTTGGGCCAGGCCGAACACTGAAGCTTTCTTT

J: TRBJ2-1
D: TRBD2
V: TRBV5-1
size: -
CDR3: CASSSGSGSSYNEQFF
DNA: TGCGCCAGCAGCTCGGGTAGCGGGAGCTCCTACAATGAGCAGTTCTTC

J: TRBJ2-7
D: TRBD2
V: TRBV28
size: -
CDR3: CASSPGTSGYEQYF
DNA: TGTGCCAGCTCCCCCGGGACTAGCGGCTACGAGCAGTACTTC

J: TRBJ2-2
D: -
V: TRBV9
size: -
CDR3: CASSLNTGELFF
DNA: TGTGCCAGCAGCTTAAACACCGGGGAGCTGTTTTTT

J: TRBJ1-1
D: -
V: TRBV2
size: -
CDR3: CASSGGTPVAEAFF
DNA: TGTGCCAGCAGCGGAGGGACGCCGGTGGCTGAAGCTTTCTTT

J: TRBJ1-1
D: -
V: TRBV25-1
size: -
CDR3: CASSEYGSGGTEAFF
DNA: TGTGCCAGCAGTGAATATGGGTCCGGGGGCACTGAAGCTTTCTTT

J: TRBJ1-2
D: -
V: TRBV14
size: -
CDR3: CASSQEAGRFYGYTF
DNA: TGTGCCAGCAGCCAAGAGGCTGGGAGGTTCTATGGCTACACCTTC

J: TRBJ2-3
D: -
V: TRBV24-1
size: -
CDR3: CATSDPTRDSTDTQYF
DNA: TGTGCCACCAGTGACCCGACTAGGGACTCCACAGATACGCAGTATTTT

J: TRBJ1-2
D: -
V: TRBV7-9
size: few
CDR3: CASSLIDGYTF
DNA: TGTGCCAGCAGCTTAATAGATGGCTACACCTTC

J: TRBJ1-1
D: TRBD1
V: TRBV19
size: -
CDR3: CASSPPGGSGTEAFF
DNA: TGTGCCAGTAGTCCCCCAGGGGGTAGCGGCACTGAAGCTTTCTTT

J: TRBJ1-5
D: TRBD1
V: TRBV4-1
size: -
CDR3: CASSPDRGNQPQHF
DNA: TGCGCCAGCAGCCCCGACAGGGGGAATCAGCCCCAGCATTTT

J: TRBJ1-5
D: -
V: TRBV28
size: -
CDR3: CASSFKGGNQPQHF
DNA: TGTGCCAGCAGTTTCAAGGGGGGCAATCAGCCCCAGCATTTT

J: TRBJ1-5
D: -
V: TRBV4-1
size: -
CDR3: CASSQWEEGNQPQHF
DNA: TGCGCCAGCAGCCAGTGGGAGGAGGGCAATCAGCCCCAGCATTTT

J: TRBJ2-7
D: TRBD2
V: TRBV7-3
size: -
CDR3: CASSLEPSGRYEQYF
DNA: TGTGCCAGCAGCTTAGAGCCTAGCGGGAGGTACGAGCAGTACTTC

J: TRBJ2-3
D: -
V: TRBV10-1
size: -
CDR3: CASSDRGTDTQYF
DNA: TGCGCCAGCAGTGACAGGGGCACAGATACGCAGTATTTT

J: TRBJ2-7
D: TRBD2
V: TRBV5-1
size: -
CDR3: CASSLRLAGGVWAYEQYF
DNA: TGCGCCAGCAGCTTGAGACTAGCGGGAGGTGTATGGGCCTACGAGCAGTACTTC

J: TRBJ2-5
D: TRBD2
V: TRBV19
size: -
CDR3: CASSIRREPETQYF
DNA: TGTGCCAGTAGTATCCGGCGGGAGCCGGAGACCCAGTACTTC

J: TRBJ2-4
D: TRBD1
V: TRBV27
size: -
CDR3: CASSLGTGAKNIQYF
DNA: TGTGCCAGCAGTTTAGGGACAGGGGCCAAAAACATTCAGTACTTC

J: TRBJ1-1
D: TRBD1
V: TRBV19
size: -
CDR3: CASASGQGSTEAFF
DNA: TGTGCCAGTGCGTCGGGACAGGGGAGCACTGAAGCTTTCTTT

J: TRBJ2-2
D: TRBD2
V: TRBV19
size: once
CDR3: CASSIGLAGAGANTGELFF
DNA: TGTGCCAGTAGTATCGGACTAGCGGGAGCTGGGGCGAACACCGGGGAGCTGTTTTTT

J: TRBJ2-1
D: -
V: TRBV6-2/TRBV6-3
size: -
CDR3: CASSYRAGTYNEQFF
DNA: TGTGCCAGCAGTTACCGGGCGGGGACCTACAATGAGCAGTTCTTC

J: TRBJ2-3
D: -
V: TRBV5-8
size: -
CDR3: CASSLVPFTDTQYF
DNA: TGTGCCAGCAGCTTGGTCCCATTCACAGATACGCAGTATTTT

J: TRBJ2-3
D: -
V: TRBV3-1/TRBV3-2
size: -
CDR3: CASSQDLRSTDTQYF
DNA: TGTGCCAGCAGCCAAGATTTGCGGAGCACAGATACGCAGTATTTT

J: TRBJ1-6
D: TRBD1
V: TRBV12-5
size: -
CDR3: CASGPGQGSERLHF
DNA: TGTGCTAGTGGCCCGGGACAGGGATCTGAACGCCTCCACTTT

J: TRBJ2-1
D: -
V: TRBV10-3
size: -
CDR3: CAIGVAGSSYEQFF
DNA: TGTGCCATCGGGGTGGCAGGGTCATCCTACGAGCAGTTCTTC

J: TRBJ2-3
D: TRBD2
V: TRBV7-6
size: -
CDR3: CASSLGIAGDVSDTQYF
DNA: TGTGCCAGCAGCTTAGGGATAGCGGGAGATGTCTCAGATACGCAGTATTTT

J: TRBJ1-2
D: -
V: TRBV27
size: -
CDR3: CASSFKGTELGYTF
DNA: TGTGCCAGCAGTTTTAAAGGGACTGAGCTTGGCTACACCTTC

J: TRBJ1-3
D: -
V: TRBV28
size: once
CDR3: CASSLWDSTWGNTIYF
DNA: TGTGCCAGCAGTTTATGGGACTCAACCTGGGGAAACACCATATATTTT

J: TRBJ1-1
D: TRBD1
V: TRBV19
size: -
CDR3: CASRTTGGVTEAFF
DNA: TGTGCCAGTAGAACGACAGGGGGTGTTACTGAAGCTTTCTTT

J: TRBJ2-1
D: -
V: TRBV13
size: -
CDR3: CASSLWAEDNEQFF
DNA: TGTGCCAGCAGCTTATGGGCGGAGGACAATGAGCAGTTCTTC

J: TRBJ2-7
D: TRBD2
V: TRBV28
size: -
CDR3: CASSSPGRGYEQYF
DNA: TGTGCCAGCAGCTCCCCGGGGAGGGGCTACGAGCAGTACTTC

J: TRBJ2-7
D: -
V: TRBV27
size: -
CDR3: CASSLSGPPYEQYF
DNA: TGTGCCAGCAGTTTATCGGGCCCACCTTACGAGCAGTACTTC

J: TRBJ2-1
D: -
V: TRBV12-5
size: -
CDR3: CASGGSGVGREQFF
DNA: TGTGCTAGTGGTGGTAGCGGAGTAGGGAGAGAGCAGTTCTTC

J: TRBJ2-6
D: -
V: TRBV4-2
size: -
CDR3: CASSRKTGLTGANVLTF
DNA: TGTGCCAGCAGCCGAAAAACAGGGCTCACTGGGGCCAACGTCCTGACTTTC

J: TRBJ1-4
D: TRBD1
V: TRBV7-9
size: -
CDR3: CASSQGATNEKLFF
DNA: TGTGCCAGCAGCCAGGGGGCAACTAATGAAAAACTGTTTTTT

J: TRBJ2-3
D: -
V: TRBV27
size: once
CDR3: CASSLGFRVTDTQYF
DNA: TGTGCCAGCAGTTTAGGTTTCAGGGTCACAGATACGCAGTATTTT

J: TRBJ1-5
D: -
V: TRBV10-3
size: -
CDR3: CAISPEDNQPQHF
DNA: TGTGCCATCAGCCCTGAGGACAATCAGCCCCAGCATTTT

J: TRBJ1-5
D: -
V: TRBV3-1/TRBV3-2
size: few
CDR3: CASSLGEGQPQHF
DNA: TGTGCCAGCAGTCTAGGGGAGGGTCAGCCCCAGCATTTT

J: TRBJ2-1
D: -
V: TRBV11-2
size: -
CDR3: CASSSATGEQFF
DNA: TGTGCCAGCAGTTCAGCGACGGGAGAGCAGTTCTTC

J: TRBJ2-1
D: TRBD1
V: TRBV5-6
size: -
CDR3: CASSGRTGSSYNEQFF
DNA: TGTGCCAGCAGCGGAAGGACAGGGAGCTCCTACAATGAGCAGTTCTTC

J: TRBJ1-5
D: -
V: TRBV28
size: -
CDR3: CASSLMTGNQPQHF
DNA: TGTGCCAGCAGTTTAATGACGGGGAATCAGCCCCAGCATTTT

J: TRBJ2-1
D: TRBD2
V: TRBV11-2
size: -
CDR3: CASSLMLAGTNEQFF
DNA: TGTGCCAGCAGCTTAATGCTAGCGGGCACCAATGAGCAGTTCTTC

J: TRBJ2-7
D: -
V: TRBV7-9
size: -
CDR3: CASSLATPGYEQYF
DNA: TGTGCCAGCAGCTTAGCAACCCCGGGGTACGAGCAGTACTTC

J: TRBJ1-2
D: TRBD1
V: TRBV5-6
size: -
CDR3: CASSSEGQGSERGYTF
DNA: TGTGCCAGCAGCTCGGAGGGACAGGGGAGTGAGAGAGGCTACACCTTC

J: TRBJ1-2
D: TRBD1
V: TRBV5-1
size: -
CDR3: CASRDSRNYGYTF
DNA: TGCGCCAGCCGGGACAGCCGAAACTATGGCTACACCTTC

J: TRBJ2-5
D: -
V: TRBV7-3
size: -
CDR3: CASSLNGRETQYF
DNA: TGTGCCAGCAGCTTAAACGGTCGGGAGACCCAGTACTTC